This T cell receptor (beta chain) originates from a study of radiotherapy plus CTLA-4 blockade in lung cancer. The study's findings and limits: Response was reportedly best predicted by early blood T cell clone dynamics, with interferon-beta. Tumor-origin TCR clones grew in blood after radiotherapy plus ipilimumab.

The germline V gene encodes CDR1 MNHEY and CDR2 SMNVEV (reference sequence). The CDR3 runs 14 residues. J was trimmed by 2 bases and V by 5 bases; bases with no gene match: 5. Produced via immunoSEQ multiplex PCR; TCRdb's table is partial and in-frame only. The sample includes about 77,000 clones, over 65% of them seen just once. As concerns this clone: Antigen: not known.

The genes are TRBV27 and TRBJ2-7; 8 nucleotides line up with TRBD2. The sequence derives from a human donor with non-small cell lung cancer whose response to radiotherapy plus ipilimumab could not be evaluated. Sample: peripheral blood, taken from a patient treated with radiotherapy plus ipilimumab. CDR3 amino acids: CASSRLAGPYEQYF. The DNA of the CDR3 is TGTGCCAGCAGTCGTTTAGCGGGGCCCTACGAGCAGTACTTC.